These 15 T cell receptor beta chains share one sample of origin, sequenced in a study of T cells in women clearing cervical HPV infection. Repertoires were generated with immunoSEQ multiplex PCR, while TCRdb's copy carries only in-frame clones and drops some. The data show tens of thousands of clones, and the top ten clones hold about 6%. Sequenced material: blood buffy coat. The receptors were gathered from a woman aged 18 to 69 with a cervical HPV16 infection that either progressed to CIN3+ or cleared (not recorded which).

As for this clone: The missing CDR3 end, 3 residues past where the read stops, is filled in from the germline J gene. This chain uses TRBV11-2 with TRBJ2-5; D is uncertain. The germline V gene has CDR1 SGHAT and CDR2 FQNNGV. Trimming pared 5 bases from V and 7 bases from J, leaving 11 bases between. The CDR3 consists of 12 residues. CDR3 DNA (partial): TGTGCCAGCAGCCCCGTTGGCTGGACC. It yields the protein CASSPVGWT. The entire CDR3 protein is CASSPVGWTQYF.

Comments on this clone: The read terminates 3 residues before the CDR3 end, so the remaining end is supplied by the germline J gene. This chain joins TRBV5-6 and TRBJ2-7, with 9 bases aligning to TRBD1. The junction had 0 bases not matched to a gene; V was cut back by 0 bases and J by 2 bases. The germline V gene has CDR1 SGHDT and CDR2 YYEEEE. The CDR3 covers 14 residues. CDR3 bases read: TGTGCCAGCAGCTTGGGACAGGGGGCCTACGAG. Its protein is CASSLGQGAYE. The CDR3 as a whole reads CASSLGQGAYEQYF.

Concerning this clone: The read halts 3 residues ahead of the CDR3 end, with the missing end drawn from the germline J gene. This chain links TRBV25-1 with TRBJ2-5, with D possibly being TRBD1 (6 bases). Trimming shortened V by 6 bases and J by 4 bases, and 12 bases separated the two germline ends. This CDR3 spans 13 amino acids. Germline V gene sequence: CDR1 MGHDK, CDR2 SYGVNS. CDR3 region: CASRTARGETQYF. CDR3 DNA (partial): TGTGCCAGCAGGACCGCCAGGGGAGAGACC. Drawing the rest from reference TRBV25-1 and TRBJ2-5, the complete variable domain is EADIYQTPRYLVIGTGKKITLECSQTMGHDKMYWYQQDPGMELHLIHYSYGVNSTEKGDLSSESTVSRIRTEHFPLTLESARPSHTSQYLCASRTARGETQYFGPGTRLLVL.

The chain's CDR3 is CASSRDFVSYEQYF. The CDR3 bases that were read are TGTGCCAGTAGCCGGGACTTCGTCTCCTACGAG. The chain uses TRBV19 and TRBJ2-7, with D perhaps TRBD2 (6 bases). The read is 3 residues too short to cover the CDR3 end, so that end is filled in from the germline J gene. V dropped 6 bases and J dropped 0 bases, with 12 bases sitting between them. The CDR3 is made up of 14 amino acids. Germline CDR1 and CDR2: LNHDA and SQIVND (reference sequence).

Details on this clone: The read terminates 3 residues before the CDR3 end, so the remaining end is supplied by the germline J gene. The chain combines TRBV19 with TRBJ2-1; tentative D call: TRBD2 (5 bases). Trimming cost V 4 bases and J 9 bases, with 13 bases left between them. Germline loops: CDR1 LNHDA, CDR2 SQIVND (reference sequence). CDR3 length: 13 residues. The CDR3 region is CASSTSLRGEQFF. Partial CDR3 DNA: TGTGCCAGTAGTACTTCGCTCCGGGGTGAG.

Worth noting for this clone: The read ends 3 residues shy of where the CDR3 ends; the end is completed using the germline J gene. The rearrangement joins TRBV5-1 to TRBJ2-1; no clear D gene. V lost 6 bases to trimming and J lost 0 bases, with 13 bases between them. Germline V gene lookup returns CDR1 SGHRS and CDR2 YFSETQ. The CDR3 covers 15 residues. Incomplete CDR3 DNA: TGCGCCAGCAAAATCGGCGGTAGCTCCTACAATGAG. Protein sequence: CASKIGGSSYNE. The entire CDR3 protein is CASKIGGSSYNEQFF.

About this clone: The CDR3 end is not reached by the read, which stops 3 residues before it; the germline J gene fills it in. The rearrangement links TRBV28 to TRBJ2-5; weak D call: TRBD1 (5 bases). V was cut by 5 bases and J by 1 base, with 11 bases left in between. This CDR3 contains 14 residues. Germline CDR1 MDHEN, CDR2 SYDVKM. Partial CDR3 DNA: TGTGCCAGCAGTCCGACAGTTTTCCAAGAGACC. It translates to CASSPTVFQET. The full-length CDR3 reads as CASSPTVFQETQYF.

About this clone itself: The CDR3 end is not reached by the read, which stops 3 residues before it; the germline J gene fills it in. The chain carries TRBV7-3 and TRBJ2-3; TRBD2 aligns across 8 bases. The CDR3 has 15 residues. The germline gives CDR1 SGHTA, CDR2 FQGTGA. The V segment lost 4 bases and the J segment 5 bases; nucleotides outside the gene matches: 8. The CDR3 bases that were read are TGTGCCAGCAGCTCCTCCGGGACTAGAGGAGATACG. This translates into CASSSSGTRGDT. The full CDR3 protein is CASSSSGTRGDTQYF.

Comments on this clone: The observed sequence ends 3 residues before the CDR3 terminus, with the missing tail filled in from the germline J gene. This chain joins TRBV5-1 and TRBJ2-2; TRBD2 agrees at 10 bases. After removal of 0 bases from V and 7 bases from J, the junction contained 3 bases not matched to a gene. Germline V gene sequence: CDR1 SGHRS, CDR2 YFSETQ. The CDR3 runs 15 residues. CDR3: CASSLDTSGIGELFF. The CDR3 DNA, read in part, is TGCGCCAGCAGCTTGGACACTAGCGGGATCGGGGAG.

The covered CDR3 bases are TGCGCCAGCAGCCCTATTTCACAGGTGGGCGATGAG. Amino acid sequence: CASSPISQVGDE. The full-length CDR3 reads as CASSPISQVGDEQFF. The chain couples TRBV4-1 to TRBJ2-1; a weak D match, TRBD1 (5 bases). The read comes to an end 3 residues before the CDR3 does, leaving the germline J gene to fill in the end. The V gene lost 4 bases and the J gene lost 8 bases, with 18 bases spanning the gap. The length of the CDR3 is 15 residues. The germline gives CDR1 MGHRA, CDR2 YSYEKL.

Details on this clone: The CDR3 goes on 3 residues after the read ends, and that part is filled in from the germline J gene. The J gene is TRBJ2-1, the V gene TRBV11-1; D unclear. The germline V gene has CDR1 SGHAT and CDR2 FQDESV (reference sequence). The ends were cut back, 4 bases at V and 5 bases at J, with 3 bases in the middle. The CDR3 loop spans 11 amino acids. The part of the CDR3 DNA that was read is TGTGCCAGCAGCTGGCACAATGAG. This codes for CASSWHNE. The full CDR3 is CASSWHNEQFF.

In regard to this clone: Read coverage stops 3 residues before the CDR3 terminus; the germline J gene supplies the remainder. The chain employs TRBV29-1 and TRBJ1-5, with 10 bases identical to TRBD1. V was clipped by 7 bases and J by 5 bases; unmatched bases: 5. Germline CDR1 SQVTM, CDR2 ANQGSEA. This CDR3 has 13 amino acids. CDR3 amino acids: CSAKGQGDQPQHF. CDR3 DNA, as far as it was read: TGCAGCGCGAAAGGACAGGGGGATCAGCCC.

Turning to this clone: The read stops 3 residues short of the end of the CDR3; the missing end is completed from the germline J gene. This chain connects TRBV7-2 to TRBJ1-4; no firm D call. Between the trimmed V and J ends, which lost 5 bases and 8 bases, there was a span of 18 bases. The CDR3 extends over 15 amino acids. Germline lookup yields CDR1 SGHTA and CDR2 FQGNSA. Partial CDR3 DNA: TGTGCCAGCAGCCTACAAGACGGGGTGAGAGAAAAA. It is translated as CASSLQDGVREK. The whole CDR3 reads CASSLQDGVREKLFF. Variable domain in full (rest from reference TRBV7-2 and TRBJ1-4): GAGVSQSPSNKVTEKGKDVELRCDPISGHTALYWYRQSLGQGLEFLIYFQGNSAPDKSGLPSDRFSAERTGGSVSTLTIQRTQQEDSAVYLCASSLQDGVREKLFFGSGTQLSVL.

Remarks on this clone: The CDR3 is cut off 3 residues early in the read; its end comes from the germline J gene. This chain uses TRBV4-2 with TRBJ2-2; D possibly corresponds to TRBD1 (7 bases). Germline V gene lookup returns CDR1 LGHNA and CDR2 YNFKEQ. V was trimmed by 0 bases and J by 4 bases, leaving 9 bases between them. The length of the CDR3 is 15 residues. The CDR3 is CASSQDQGGTGELFF. The part of the CDR3 DNA that was read is TGTGCCAGCAGCCAAGATCAGGGGGGCACCGGGGAG.

On this clone itself: The read ends 3 residues shy of where the CDR3 ends; the end is completed using the germline J gene. The V call is TRBV28, the J call TRBJ2-7, with TRBD2 matching over 13 bases. The V segment lost 4 bases and the J segment 2 bases; nucleotides outside the gene matches: 14. From germline, CDR1 is MDHEN and CDR2 SYDVKM. This CDR3 contains 19 residues. Incomplete CDR3 DNA: TGTGCCAGCAGTTCGGGACAGGGGACTAGCGGGGAACGACCCTACGAG. Protein product: CASSSGQGTSGERPYE. The whole CDR3 is CASSSGQGTSGERPYEQYF.